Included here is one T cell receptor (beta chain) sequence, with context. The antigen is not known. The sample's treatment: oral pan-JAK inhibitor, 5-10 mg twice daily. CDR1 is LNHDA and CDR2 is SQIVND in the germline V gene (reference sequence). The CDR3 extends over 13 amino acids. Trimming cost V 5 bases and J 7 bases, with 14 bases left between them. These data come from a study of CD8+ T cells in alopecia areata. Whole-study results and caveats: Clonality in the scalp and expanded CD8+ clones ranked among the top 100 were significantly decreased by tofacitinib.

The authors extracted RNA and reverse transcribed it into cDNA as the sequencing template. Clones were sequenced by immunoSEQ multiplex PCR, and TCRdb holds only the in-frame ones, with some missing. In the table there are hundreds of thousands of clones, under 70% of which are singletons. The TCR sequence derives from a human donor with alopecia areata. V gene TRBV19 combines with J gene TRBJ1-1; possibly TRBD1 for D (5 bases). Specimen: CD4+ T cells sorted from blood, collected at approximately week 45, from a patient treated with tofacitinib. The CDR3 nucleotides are TGTGCCAGTAGTCTACCGGGGCAGAGTGAAGCTTTCTTT. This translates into CASSLPGQSEAFF.